These T cell receptor beta chains were read from a single sample in a study of regulatory T cells in long-lasting Graves disease. TCRdb re-called the multiplex PCR reads through MiXCR, storing one row per CDR3 protein. The table has 450,000 or so distinct CDR3 sequences, roughly 22% seen once. The specimen comprised peripheral blood mononuclear cells (PBMCs), sampled when the disease was refractory, from a patient treated with antithyroid drugs. The receptors were sampled from a female donor with Graves disease. Both conserved end residues are part of each CDR3.

j_gene | v_gene | CDR3aa
TRBJ2-2 | TRBV7-2 | CASSPGGSGNTGELFF
TRBJ1-6 | TRBV28 | CASSPRTGPSPLHF
TRBJ1-2 | TRBV28 | CASSLAWGLGYTF
TRBJ1-1 | TRBV11-3 | CASSFGQVPTEAFF
TRBJ1-4 | TRBV5-1 | CASSFRYRGANEKLFF
TRBJ2-5 | TRBV30 | CARGGFGETQYF
TRBJ1-1 | TRBV30 | CAWRAGSNTEAFF
TRBJ2-5 | TRBV7-9 | CASSLSSGNQETQYF
TRBJ2-5 | TRBV7-9 | CASSLPPPGKTQYF
TRBJ2-7 | TRBV28 | CATLHRQGGGGEQYF
TRBJ2-7 | TRBV6-2/TRBV6-3 | CASSSSGLYYEQYF
TRBJ2-7 | TRBV7-2 | CASSLQTGPFSYEQYF
TRBJ2-7 | TRBV19 | CASRPEFSAYEQYF
TRBJ2-1 | TRBV11-1 | CASSTGGYNEQFF
TRBJ2-1 | TRBV11-3 | CASSPGDRVFENNEQFF
TRBJ1-1 | TRBV12-3/TRBV12-4 | CASTLQGMNTEAFF
TRBJ2-5 | TRBV11-2 | CASSLDPTSGGAETQYF
TRBJ1-5 | TRBV12-3/TRBV12-4 | CASTVKDYTSNQPQHF
TRBJ1-5 | TRBV20-1 | CSARGSLDERQPQHF
TRBJ2-7 | TRBV6-1 | CASTSGRGGLNEQYF
TRBJ2-7 | TRBV28 | CASREALDPHLEQYF
TRBJ2-2 | TRBV9 | CASLGPGSTGELFF
TRBJ2-5 | TRBV12-3/TRBV12-4 | CASSHQPPETQYF
TRBJ1-2 | TRBV7-2 | CASSVNRDGEKTF
TRBJ1-1 | TRBV9 | CASSNRGGTEAFF
TRBJ1-1 | TRBV3-1 | CASSQDGFGHSNTEAFF
TRBJ2-1 | TRBV28 | CASSPPGLAGVNEQFF
TRBJ2-7 | TRBV20-1 | CSAPSAGSGNYEQYF
TRBJ2-7 | TRBV7-2 | CASSRLADHLYEQYF
TRBJ1-3 | TRBV28 | CASSSRYRNTIYF
TRBJ1-2 | TRBV10-3 | CAISEEGKYGYTF
TRBJ2-3 | TRBV11-2 | CASSFLSGGADTQYF
TRBJ2-3 | TRBV7-9 | CASSSHLGGDTQYF
TRBJ2-5 | TRBV7-2 | CASSPRGGGAETQYF
TRBJ1-1 | TRBV5-1 | CASSLTGQAFF
TRBJ2-5 | TRBV20-1 | CSAWAGTETQYF
TRBJ1-2 | TRBV5-6 | CASSWTGAPLYGYTF
TRBJ1-5 | TRBV6-5 | CASSYSLAGQPQHF
TRBJ2-2 | TRBV10-3 | CASSLPSVGGELFF
TRBJ1-1 | TRBV6-5 | CASSYSKNTEAFF
TRBJ2-1 | TRBV11-3 | CASSPNLGSGNLYNEQFF
TRBJ2-4 | TRBV9 | CASSVALAEAIQYF
TRBJ1-2 | TRBV7-2 | CASSLVVAQGYTF